The present TCR beta chain was sequenced within a study of T cell responses to AZD1222 COVID-19 vaccine. Overall study findings and caveats: Among the donors, most were white British and more were female, and clonal diversity was possibly underestimated. Close to half of spike-specific TCRs reportedly recognize unmutated variant regions.

With respect to this clone: Its matching antigen is unknown.

Repertoires were generated with immunoSEQ multiplex PCR, while TCRdb's copy carries only in-frame clones and drops some. The repertoire holds tens of thousands of clones, with about 90% as singletons. The starting material was peripheral blood, obtained 28 days after the second AZD1222 dose. This receptor was identified in an adult who received the AZD1222 COVID-19 vaccine.

The CDR3 spells CASSYSTGVEAFF. The DNA for the CDR3 is TGTGCCAGCAGTTACTCGACCGGGGTCGAAGCTTTCTTT. The rearrangement links TRBV6-2 or TRBV6-3 to TRBJ1-1; D gene unclear. The CDR3 runs 13 residues. The V end lost 0 bases, the J end lost 8 bases, and 10 bases lay between the germline ends. CDR1 is MNHEY, CDR2 SVGEGT, per germline.